The 21 T cell receptor beta chains reported below all come from one sample, sequenced in a study of blood T cell repertoires in COVID-19. Using immunoSEQ multiplex PCR, the repertoire was profiled, and TCRdb retains in-frame clones only, with some absent. This repertoire shows approximately 300,000 clones, 75% to 90% found once; its top ten account for about 2%. Sequenced material: PBMCs or T cells enriched from blood (not recorded which). The receptor source for this set is a woman aged 25-40 years who had been exposed to COVID-19.

The chain uses TRBV10-1 and TRBJ2-7; 11 bases line up with TRBD1. In germline, CDR1 is WNHNN, CDR2 SYGVQD (reference sequence). Trimming at V came to 8 bases and at J to 5 bases, leaving 8 bases not matched to a gene. The CDR3 consists of 14 residues. CDR3 sequence (DNA): TGCGCCAGCCCCTGGAGGACAGGGGGCAACGAGCAGTACTTC. The encoded protein is CASPWRTGGNEQYF.

V gene TRBV4-2 combines with J gene TRBJ2-1; 10 positions match TRBD2. V gave up 5 bases and J gave up 4 bases; unmatched junction bases: 5. This CDR3 comprises 15 residues. Germline CDR1 reads LGHNA; CDR2 reads YNFKEQ. The CDR3 sequence is CASSFQREGYNEQFF. In DNA, the CDR3 is TGTGCCAGCAGCTTCCAGCGGGAGGGGTACAATGAGCAGTTCTTC.

This clone was counted at least ten times. The chain is built from TRBV7-6 and TRBJ2-1; the match to TRBD2 covers 7 bases. With V trimmed by 3 bases and J by 7 bases, 6 bases remained unmatched. The germline V gene has CDR1 SGHVS and CDR2 FNYEAQ. The CDR3 spans 14 residues. The CDR3 is CASSLGGSGNEQFF. CDR3 coding DNA: TGTGCCAGCAGCTTGGGCGGGAGTGGGAATGAGCAGTTCTTC.

This chain uses TRBV4-3 with TRBJ1-6; 9 nucleotides agree with TRBD1. J was trimmed by 9 bases and V by 3 bases; bases with no gene match: 9. The CDR3 spans 16 residues. Germline-derived CDR1 and CDR2 are LGHNA and YSLEER. The CDR3 region is CASSQSPGQGSSPLHF. The CDR3 region has the DNA TGCGCCAGCAGCCAGTCACCGGGACAGGGAAGTTCACCCCTCCACTTT.

This rearrangement joins TRBV4-1 to TRBJ1-2; D not resolved. Germline V gene data show CDR1 as MGHRA and CDR2 as YSYEKL. The CDR3 is 17 residues long. The V and J ends lost 0 bases and 5 bases respectively, with 19 bases between them. CDR3 amino acids: CASSQDPTPSDRYGYTF. The DNA for the CDR3 is TGCGCCAGCAGCCAAGATCCGACACCGTCTGATAGATATGGCTACACCTTC.

The chain is built from TRBV28 and TRBJ1-1; D unresolved. The CDR3 covers 12 residues. The V end was cut by 7 bases, the J end by 12 bases, with 18 bases between. CDR1 is MDHEN, CDR2 SYDVKM, per germline. CDR3 bases: TGTGCCAGCACCATACGAGGCGGGTGGACTTTCTTT. Its protein is CASTIRGGWTFF.

J is TRBJ2-7 and V is TRBV15; 7 bases are a match to TRBD1. Germline V gene data show CDR1 as LNHNV and CDR2 as YYDKDF (reference sequence). This CDR3 region has 15 residues. After removal of 3 bases from V and 0 bases from J, the junction contained 5 bases not matched to a gene. The CDR3 loop is CATSSGTVNSYEQYF. The CDR3, as DNA: TGTGCCACCAGCAGCGGGACAGTGAACTCCTACGAGCAGTACTTC.

The rearrangement links TRBV6-1 to TRBJ2-7; TRBD1 aligns across 12 bases. The CDR3 length is 15 residues. Trimming removed 3 bases from V and 7 bases from J; junction bases left unmatched: 7. Germline V lookup: CDR1 MNHNS, CDR2 SASEGT. Here the CDR3 DNA reads TGTGCCAGCAGTGAGTGGGACAGGGGGCGTGGAGAGCAGTACTTC. It specifies CASSEWDRGRGEQYF.

The chain couples TRBV9 to TRBJ2-1; TRBD1 might be the D (5 bases). This CDR3 comprises 17 residues. Germline V gives CDR1 SGDLS, CDR2 YYNGEE. V was pared by 2 bases and J by 0 bases, with 15 bases between. The CDR3 DNA follows: TGTGCCAGCAGCGTCGGAGTAGCCGACAGCTCCTACAATGAGCAGTTCTTC. Protein: CASSVGVADSSYNEQFF.

The chain uses TRBV27 and TRBJ1-4, with no clear D. CDR1 is MNHEY, CDR2 SMNVEV, per germline (reference sequence). Trimming pared 5 bases from V and 6 bases from J, leaving 16 bases between. CDR3 length: 15 residues. CDR3 DNA: TGTGCCAGCAGTCCCCGCCTAGGCTCCTATGAAAAACTGTTTTTT. This codes for CASSPRLGSYEKLFF.

This clone was observed a single time. The rearrangement uses TRBV7-8 and TRBJ1-6; TRBD1 agrees at 7 bases. The CDR3 sequence is 14 residues long. The germline V gene has CDR1 SGHVS and CDR2 FQNEAQ. V gave up 5 bases and J gave up 9 bases; unmatched junction bases: 7. The DNA for the CDR3 is TGTGCCAGCAGCCCAGGGACAGTTAGTTCACCCCTCCACTTT. It translates to CASSPGTVSSPLHF.

The chain recombines TRBV7-9 with TRBJ1-1; D uncertain. V gave up 5 bases and J gave up 4 bases, with 17 bases separating them. Germline CDR1 reads SEHNR; CDR2 reads FQNEAQ (reference sequence). CDR3 size: 15 residues. The CDR3 bases are TGTGCCAGCAGCCAACCGTTGATAGCGGCCACTGAAGCTTTCTTT. It codes for CASSQPLIAATEAFF.

This clone was seen only a few times. Other DNA sequences of this sample code for an identical CDR3. The chain joins TRBV7-9 to TRBJ1-4, with 7 nucleotides matching TRBD1. CDR1 and CDR2 (germline): SEHNR, FQNEAQ (reference sequence). Losses at the gene ends were 1 base for V and 5 bases for J; bases not matched to a gene: 1. The CDR3 extends over 14 amino acids. CDR3 residues: CASSLGQGNEKLFF. The CDR3 bases are TGTGCCAGCAGCTTAGGACAGGGAAATGAAAAACTGTTTTTT. The whole variable domain, remainder taken from reference TRBV7-9 and TRBJ1-4, is DTGVSQNPRHKITKRGQNVTFRCDPISEHNRLYWYRQTLGQGPEFLTYFQNEAQLEKSRLLSDRFSAERPKGSFSTLEIQRTEQGDSAMYLCASSLGQGNEKLFFGSGTQLSVL.

J is TRBJ2-3 and V is TRBV18; D is possibly TRBD1 (6 bases). V was trimmed by 3 bases and J by 0 bases, leaving 13 bases between them. The germline V gene encodes CDR1 KGHSH and CDR2 LQKENI. The CDR3 contains 16 residues. The CDR3 bases are TGTGCCAGCTCACCTACAATGGGGACAAGCACAGATACGCAGTATTTT. Its translation is CASSPTMGTSTDTQYF. The entire variable domain, with the rest obtained from reference TRBV18 and TRBJ2-3, is as follows: NAGVMQNPRHLVRRRGQEARLRCSPMKGHSHVYWYRQLPEEGLKFMVYLQKENIIDESGMPKERFSAEFPKEGPSILRIQQVVRGDSAAYFCASSPTMGTSTDTQYFGPGTRLTVL.

The J gene is TRBJ1-2, the V gene TRBV12-3 or TRBV12-4; a weak D match, TRBD1 (6 bases). Trimming stripped 5 bases from V and 2 bases from J, with 9 bases between. CDR3 length equals 13 residues. Here the CDR3 DNA reads TGTGCCAGCAGTCGAACAGGGAACTATGGCTACACCTTC. This translates into CASSRTGNYGYTF.

The rearrangement uses TRBV28 and TRBJ2-2, with 8 bases identical to TRBD1. The V and J ends lost 5 bases and 7 bases, in that order; junction bases with no gene match: 6. CDR1 is MDHEN and CDR2 is SYDVKM in the germline V gene. This CDR3 comprises 14 residues. The CDR3 nucleotides are TGTGCCAGCAGTCCCGGACAGGGAATCGGGGAGCTGTTTTTT. Its translation: CASSPGQGIGELFF.

This sequence joins TRBV5-8 and TRBJ2-7; D is possibly TRBD1 (6 bases). Germline V CDR1 and CDR2: SGHTS, YDEGEE. The CDR3 extends over 14 amino acids. Trimming left V 10 bases short and J 1 base short, with 18 bases between. For the CDR3, the DNA is TGTGCCGGGGGCTCCGTGGACGCTTCCTACGAGCAGTACTTC. Amino acid sequence: CAGGSVDASYEQYF.

This chain links TRBV5-5 with TRBJ2-7, with D tentatively TRBD1 (6 bases). Trimming shortened V by 3 bases and J by 2 bases, and 9 bases separated the two germline ends. The germline CDR1 and CDR2 sequences are SGHKS and YYEKEE (reference sequence). The CDR3 totals 13 residues. CDR3 sequence: CASSWWTAYEQYF. CDR3 nucleotides: TGTGCCAGCAGCTGGTGGACAGCCTACGAGCAGTACTTC.

The V and J genes are TRBV6-5 and TRBJ1-5; D might be TRBD1 (6 bases). V was shortened by 5 bases and J by 7 bases, with 18 bases between the two germline ends. The CDR3 length is 15 residues. Per the germline V gene, CDR1 is MNHEY and CDR2 is SVGAGI. The CDR3 DNA sequence: TGTGCCAGCAGTCTCACAGGGCCCAATGGGCAGCCCCAGCATTTT. Residues: CASSLTGPNGQPQHF.

The chain employs TRBV9 and TRBJ1-2, with a possible D match to TRBD1 (6 bases). The CDR3 runs to 13 residues. The germline V and J ends were trimmed by 1 base and 2 bases, with 6 bases remaining between them. Germline values: CDR1 SGDLS, CDR2 YYNGEE. CDR3 DNA: TGTGCCAGCAGCGTACAGGGGAACTATGGCTACACCTTC. It is translated as CASSVQGNYGYTF.

The chain is built from TRBV19 and TRBJ1-3; TRBD1 matches 7 bases. This CDR3 comprises 16 residues. The J segment lost 0 bases and the V segment lost 5 bases, leaving 7 bases of the junction unmatched. Germline assignment: CDR1 LNHDA and CDR2 SQIVND (reference sequence). Written as DNA, the CDR3 is TGTGCCAGTAGTTCCGGGACAGCGAACTCTGGAAACACCATATATTTT. This sequence encodes CASSSGTANSGNTIYF.